The clone carrying this TCR beta chain was counted ten times or more. Its target is unknown. The data originate from a study of regulatory T cells in long-lasting Graves disease. Broader study findings: The sample size was small, and this may have reduced accuracy.

This CDR3 contains 16 residues. Trimming at V came to 3 bases and at J to 2 bases, leaving 9 bases not matched to a gene. Germline CDR1 and CDR2: SGHRS and YFSETQ. The sample's time point: newly diagnosed GD, antithyroid drugs for less than 3 months. The authors made the TCR library using RNA they extracted from PBMCs. American Thyroid Association guidelines served as the basis for diagnosing Graves' disease. Construction of TCR beta libraries relied on iRepertoire HTBI primers and on Arm-PCR targeting CDR3 regions. TCRdb reprocessed the multiplex PCR reads via MiXCR and lists one record per CDR3 protein. This sample carries roughly 500,000 distinct CDR3 sequences, about 13% of them seen once, and the ten largest clones take roughly 9.7%. This same sample was also part of a study on T cells in Graves' hyperthyroidism and ophthalmopathy. That work states: A set of HTBI primers served as the primers for a first-round RT-PCR of the TCR CDR3.

This sequence originates from a man aged 30 to 45 with Graves disease. V usage is TRBV5-1 and J usage is TRBJ2-7, with 9 bases that match TRBD2. The source was peripheral blood mononuclear cells (PBMCs), collected at new diagnosis, from a patient treated with antithyroid drugs. CDR3 region: CASSSLTSGPAYEQYF. CDR3 DNA sequence: TGCGCCAGCAGCTCGTTAACTAGCGGGCCTGCCTACGAGCAGTACTTC.